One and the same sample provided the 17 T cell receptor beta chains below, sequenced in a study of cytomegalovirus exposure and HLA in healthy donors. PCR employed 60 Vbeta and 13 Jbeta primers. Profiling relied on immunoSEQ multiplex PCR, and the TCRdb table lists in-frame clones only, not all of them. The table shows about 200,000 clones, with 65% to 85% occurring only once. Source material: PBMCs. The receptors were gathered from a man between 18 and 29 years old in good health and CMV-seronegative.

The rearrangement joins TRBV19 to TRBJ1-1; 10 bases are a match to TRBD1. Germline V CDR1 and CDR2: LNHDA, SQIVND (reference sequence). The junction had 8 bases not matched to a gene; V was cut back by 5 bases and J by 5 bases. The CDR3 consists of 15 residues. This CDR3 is CASSPLTGGGTEAFF. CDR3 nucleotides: TGTGCCAGTAGTCCCCTGACAGGGGGCGGAACTGAAGCTTTCTTT. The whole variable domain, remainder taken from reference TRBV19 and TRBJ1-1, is DGGITQSPKYLFRKEGQNVTLSCEQNLNHDAMYWYRQDPGQGLRLIYYSQIVNDFQKGDIAEGYSVSREKKESFPLTVTSAQKNPTAFYLCASSPLTGGGTEAFFGQGTRLTVV.

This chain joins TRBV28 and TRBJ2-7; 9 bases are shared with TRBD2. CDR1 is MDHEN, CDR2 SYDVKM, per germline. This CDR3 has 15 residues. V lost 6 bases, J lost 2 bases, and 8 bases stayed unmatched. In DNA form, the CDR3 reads TGTGCCAGCAGCGAAACTAGCGGGCGAACCTACGAGCAGTACTTC. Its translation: CASSETSGRTYEQYF.

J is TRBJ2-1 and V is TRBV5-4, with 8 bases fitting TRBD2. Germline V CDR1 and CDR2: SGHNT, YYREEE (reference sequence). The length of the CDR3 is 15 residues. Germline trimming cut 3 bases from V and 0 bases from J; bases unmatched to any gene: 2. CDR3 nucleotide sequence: TGTGCCAGCAGCTGGAGCGGGAGCTCCTACAATGAGCAGTTCTTC. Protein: CASSWSGSSYNEQFF.

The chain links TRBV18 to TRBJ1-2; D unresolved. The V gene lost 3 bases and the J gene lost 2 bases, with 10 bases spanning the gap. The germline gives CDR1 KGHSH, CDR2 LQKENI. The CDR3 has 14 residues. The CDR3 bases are TGTGCCAGCTCACCTGCGGCAGTCAACTATGGCTACACCTTC. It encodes CASSPAAVNYGYTF.

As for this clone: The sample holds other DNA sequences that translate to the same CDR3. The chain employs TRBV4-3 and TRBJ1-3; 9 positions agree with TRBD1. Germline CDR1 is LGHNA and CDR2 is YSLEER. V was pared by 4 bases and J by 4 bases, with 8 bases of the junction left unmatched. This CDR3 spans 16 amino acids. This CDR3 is CASSPRDRATGNTIYF. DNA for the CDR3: TGCGCCAGCAGCCCACGGGACAGGGCAACAGGAAACACCATATATTTT.

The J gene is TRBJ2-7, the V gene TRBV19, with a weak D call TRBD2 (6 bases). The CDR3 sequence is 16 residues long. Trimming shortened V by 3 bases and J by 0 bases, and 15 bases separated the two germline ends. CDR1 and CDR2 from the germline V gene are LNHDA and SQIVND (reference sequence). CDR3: CASSISGGLSSYEQYF. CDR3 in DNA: TGTGCCAGTAGTATCTCCGGGGGTCTCTCCTCCTACGAGCAGTACTTC.

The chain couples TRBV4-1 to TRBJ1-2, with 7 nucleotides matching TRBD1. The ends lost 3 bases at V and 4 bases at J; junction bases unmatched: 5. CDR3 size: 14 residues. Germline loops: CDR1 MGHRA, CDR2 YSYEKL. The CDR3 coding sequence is TGCGCCAGCAGCCAGGCAGACAGGGCCTATGGCTACACCTTC. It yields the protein CASSQADRAYGYTF.

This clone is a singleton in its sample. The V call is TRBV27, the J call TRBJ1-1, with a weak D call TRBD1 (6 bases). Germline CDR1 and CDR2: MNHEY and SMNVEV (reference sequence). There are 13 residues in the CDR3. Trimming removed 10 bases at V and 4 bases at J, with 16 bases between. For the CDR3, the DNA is TGTGCCAACCTCGACAGAGGGGGCACTGAAGCTTTCTTT. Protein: CANLDRGGTEAFF.

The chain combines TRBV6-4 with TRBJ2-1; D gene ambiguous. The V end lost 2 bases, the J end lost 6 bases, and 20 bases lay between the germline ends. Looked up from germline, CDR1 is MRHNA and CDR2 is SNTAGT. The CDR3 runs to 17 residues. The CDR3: CASSDEVWWPETNEQFF. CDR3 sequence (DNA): TGTGCCAGCAGTGACGAGGTCTGGTGGCCAGAAACCAATGAGCAGTTCTTC.

CDR3 amino acids: CASSLTFRDRATNEKLFF. In nucleotides, the CDR3 is TGTGCCAGCAGCTTAACTTTCCGGGACAGAGCAACTAATGAAAAACTGTTTTTT. This chain joins TRBV11-2 and TRBJ1-4, with TRBD1 identical over 7 bases. Trimming at V came to 2 bases and at J to 0 bases, leaving 9 bases not matched to a gene. The CDR3 spans 18 residues. Per germline, CDR1 SGHAT and CDR2 FQNNGV. Supplemented by reference TRBV11-2 and TRBJ1-4, the full variable domain reads EAGVAQSPRYKIIEKRQSVAFWCNPISGHATLYWYQQILGQGPKLLIQFQNNGVVDDSQLPKDRFSAERLKGVDSTLKIQPAKLEDSAVYLCASSLTFRDRATNEKLFFGSGTQLSVL.

This CDR3 reads CSVEGAGNEQFF. The DNA for the CDR3 is TGCAGCGTTGAGGGTGCGGGGAATGAGCAGTTCTTC. The gene calls are TRBV29-1 and TRBJ2-1; TRBD2 is a possible D gene (6 bases). CDR1 and CDR2 from the germline V gene are SQVTM and ANQGSEA. The CDR3 sequence is 12 residues long. V was cut by 3 bases and J by 7 bases, with 10 bases left in between.

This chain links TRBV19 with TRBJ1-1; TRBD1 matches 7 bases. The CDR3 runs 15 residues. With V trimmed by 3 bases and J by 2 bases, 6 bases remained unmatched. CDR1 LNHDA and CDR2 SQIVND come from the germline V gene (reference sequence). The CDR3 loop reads CASSIDRADNTEAFF. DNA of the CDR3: TGTGCCAGTAGTATCGACAGGGCCGATAACACTGAAGCTTTCTTT. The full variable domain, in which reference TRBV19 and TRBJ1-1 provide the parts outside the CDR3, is DGGITQSPKYLFRKEGQNVTLSCEQNLNHDAMYWYRQDPGQGLRLIYYSQIVNDFQKGDIAEGYSVSREKKESFPLTVTSAQKNPTAFYLCASSIDRADNTEAFFGQGTRLTVV.

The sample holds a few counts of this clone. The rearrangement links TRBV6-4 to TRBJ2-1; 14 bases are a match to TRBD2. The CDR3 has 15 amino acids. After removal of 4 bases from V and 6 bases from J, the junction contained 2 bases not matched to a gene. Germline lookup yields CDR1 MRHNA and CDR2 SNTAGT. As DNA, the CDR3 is TGTGCCAGCAGTGGCGGGACTAGCGGGAGCAATGAGCAGTTCTTC. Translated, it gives CASSGGTSGSNEQFF.

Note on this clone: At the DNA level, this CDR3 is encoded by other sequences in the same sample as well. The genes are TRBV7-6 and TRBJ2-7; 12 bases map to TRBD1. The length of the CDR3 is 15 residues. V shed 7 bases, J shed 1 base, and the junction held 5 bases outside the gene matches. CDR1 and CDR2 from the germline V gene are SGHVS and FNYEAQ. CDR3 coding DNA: TGTGCCAGCACACCGGGACAGGGGGCGTCCTACGAGCAGTACTTC. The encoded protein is CASTPGQGASYEQYF.

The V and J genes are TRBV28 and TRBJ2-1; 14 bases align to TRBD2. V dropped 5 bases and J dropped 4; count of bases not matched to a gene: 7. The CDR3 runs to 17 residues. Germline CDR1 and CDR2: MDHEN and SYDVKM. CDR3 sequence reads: CASSPPRTSGRYNEQFF. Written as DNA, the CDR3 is TGTGCCAGCAGTCCACCTAGGACTAGCGGGAGGTACAATGAGCAGTTCTTC.

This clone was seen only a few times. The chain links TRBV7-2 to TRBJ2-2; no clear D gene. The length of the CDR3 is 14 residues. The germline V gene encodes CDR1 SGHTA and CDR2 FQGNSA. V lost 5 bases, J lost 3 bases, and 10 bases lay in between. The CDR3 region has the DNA TGTGCCAGCAGCACCGCTAGATACACCGGGGAGCTGTTTTTT. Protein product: CASSTARYTGELFF.

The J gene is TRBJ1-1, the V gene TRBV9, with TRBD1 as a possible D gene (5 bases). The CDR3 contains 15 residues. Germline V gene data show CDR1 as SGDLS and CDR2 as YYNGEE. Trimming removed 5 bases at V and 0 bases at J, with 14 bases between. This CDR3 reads CASSAREGMNTEAFF. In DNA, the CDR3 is TGTGCCAGCAGTGCCAGGGAAGGAATGAACACTGAAGCTTTCTTT.